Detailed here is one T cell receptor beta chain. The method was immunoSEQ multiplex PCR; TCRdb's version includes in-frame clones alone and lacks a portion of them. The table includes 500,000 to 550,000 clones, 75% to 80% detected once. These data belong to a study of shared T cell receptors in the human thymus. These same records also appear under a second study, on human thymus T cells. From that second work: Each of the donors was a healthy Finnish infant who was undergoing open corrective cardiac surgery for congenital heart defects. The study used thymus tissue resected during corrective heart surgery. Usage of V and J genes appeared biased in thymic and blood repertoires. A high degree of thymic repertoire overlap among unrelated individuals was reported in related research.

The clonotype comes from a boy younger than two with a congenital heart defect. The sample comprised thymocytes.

CDR3 in DNA: TGTGCCAGCAGCGGGATCGCCAGGGTCCCTTCCTACAATGAGCAGTTCTTC. Translating it yields CASSGIARVPSYNEQFF. V and J are TRBV7-6 and TRBJ2-1, with a weak D call TRBD1 (5 bases). The V and J ends lost 5 bases and 1 base respectively, with 18 bases between them. The CDR3 length is 17 residues. Looked up from germline, CDR1 is SGHVS and CDR2 is FNYEAQ.